The 3 T cell receptor beta chains in this list originate from one sample, sequenced in a study of long-term antiretroviral therapy in people with HIV. With survey level as its setting, the immunoSEQ assay was v3.0. Generated by immunoSEQ multiplex PCR, the TCRdb table keeps only in-frame clones and is missing some. The table records under 30,000 clones, around 86% of them present only once. The specimen comprised unsorted PBMCs, sampled at the start of antiretroviral therapy, before treatment. The receptors here all came from a young woman with HIV.

This rearrangement joins TRBV18 to TRBJ1-2; 8 bases are shared with TRBD1. CDR3 length: 13 residues. The germline V gene has CDR1 KGHSH and CDR2 LQKENI. V shed 5 bases and J 13 bases; nucleotides not matched to a gene: 12. The CDR3 nucleotides read TGTGCCAGCTCAACGGACAGGGTGGAGTGGGTCACCTTC. Its protein is CASSTDRVEWVTF.

This clone is judged large. Different DNA sequences within this sample yield the same CDR3. The J gene is TRBJ1-3, the V gene TRBV7-9; D is unresolved. V gave up 0 bases and J gave up 0 bases, with 6 bases separating them. Germline-derived CDR1 and CDR2 are SEHNR and FQNEAQ (reference sequence). This CDR3 comprises 15 residues. The CDR3 region has the DNA TGTGCCAGCAGCTTAGCGGGTGGCTCTGGAAACACCATATATTTT. The encoded protein is CASSLAGGSGNTIYF.

J is TRBJ2-4 and V is TRBV5-6; 8 nucleotides match TRBD2. The CDR3 loop spans 12 amino acids. With 0 bases clipped from V and 15 bases from J, the junction kept 5 bases outside the gene matches. The V gene's germline CDR1 is SGHDT and CDR2 YYEEEE. CDR3 amino acids: CASSLVGGEGYF. In DNA, the CDR3 is TGTGCCAGCAGCTTGGTCGGGGGGGAAGGGTACTTC. Full variable domain (remainder filled in from reference TRBV5-6 and TRBJ2-4): DAGVTQSPTHLIKTRGQQVTLRCSPKSGHDTVSWYQQALGQGPQFIFQYYEEEERQRGNFPDRFSGHQFPNYSSELNVNALLLGDSALYLCASSLVGGEGYFGAGTRLSVL.